These T cell receptor beta chains were read from a single sample in a study of OX40 agonist ivuxolimab in advanced cancers. Method: immunoSEQ multiplex PCR; TCRdb's copy keeps in-frame clones and lacks some. The sample carries about 45,000 clones, 84% recorded once. This specimen was CD4+ or CD8+ T cells sorted from blood, taken in a trial of the OX40 agonist ivuxolimab. The receptors here all came from an adult with an advanced solid tumor such as melanoma, head and neck, liver or kidney cancer. The conserved cysteine and the conserved F or W are not part of the CDR3 here. Each record gives: V gene, J gene, CDR3 protein.

V gene: TRBV12-5
J gene: TRBJ1-1
CDR3 protein: ASGPSLGTEAF

V gene: TRBV7-9
J gene: TRBJ1-2
CDR3 protein: ASSLGFETANYGYT

V gene: TRBV18
J gene: TRBJ2-7
CDR3 protein: ASSPMGEWYEQY

V gene: TRBV6-1
J gene: TRBJ2-6
CDR3 protein: ASSEGRTSVSGANVLT

V gene: TRBV7-8
J gene: TRBJ1-2
CDR3 protein: ASSPGGGNYGYT

V gene: TRBV6-7
J gene: TRBJ1-1
CDR3 protein: ASRTGHENTEAF

V gene: TRBV2
J gene: TRBJ2-7
CDR3 protein: ASSGGRFLSDEQY

V gene: TRBV5-6
J gene: TRBJ2-4
CDR3 protein: ASSLDRYNIQY

V gene: TRBV5-8
J gene: TRBJ2-1
CDR3 protein: ASSLEYRGREQF

V gene: TRBV7-9
J gene: TRBJ1-2
CDR3 protein: ASSLEGGYGYT

V gene: TRBV6-6
J gene: TRBJ2-3
CDR3 protein: ASSTGGDTQY

V gene: TRBV5-6
J gene: TRBJ1-2
CDR3 protein: ASSLAPGTGDGYT

V gene: TRBV6-1
J gene: TRBJ1-5
CDR3 protein: ASSEQGPLPQH

V gene: TRBV4-1
J gene: TRBJ1-2
CDR3 protein: ASSLSIGEPYGYT

V gene: TRBV27
J gene: TRBJ1-2
CDR3 protein: ASSSGQGALSGYT

V gene: TRBV5-1
J gene: TRBJ1-1
CDR3 protein: ASSAAGGGTEAF

V gene: TRBV30
J gene: TRBJ1-4
CDR3 protein: AWSGPIVEKLF

V gene: TRBV4-2
J gene: TRBJ2-2
CDR3 protein: ASSSRGGTGELF

V gene: TRBV6-1
J gene: .
CDR3 protein: ASSEPYEQY

V gene: TRBV7-3
J gene: TRBJ1-4
CDR3 protein: ASSSNRGSNEKLF

V gene: TRBV5-5
J gene: TRBJ2-3
CDR3 protein: ASSSVFLNTQY

V gene: TRBV19
J gene: TRBJ1-6
CDR3 protein: ASSIRGESPLH

V gene: TRBV5-4
J gene: TRBJ2-1
CDR3 protein: ASSLKWGTYNEQF

V gene: TRBV6-1
J gene: TRBJ2-7
CDR3 protein: ASSENTSGGYEQY

V gene: TRBV6-6
J gene: TRBJ2-7
CDR3 protein: ASRALKAGYYEQY

V gene: TRBV5-1
J gene: TRBJ1-2
CDR3 protein: ASSLGAVSYGYT

V gene: TRBV4-3
J gene: TRBJ1-5
CDR3 protein: ASRRASAEAQH

V gene: TRBV2
J gene: TRBJ2-2
CDR3 protein: ASSGDRHTGELF

V gene: TRBV6-5
J gene: TRBJ1-3
CDR3 protein: ASGGIGNTIY

V gene: TRBV27
J gene: TRBJ1-2
CDR3 protein: ASSLGQGPYGYT

V gene: TRBV19
J gene: TRBJ1-1
CDR3 protein: ASSIIDRGSNTEAF

V gene: TRBV30
J gene: TRBJ1-4
CDR3 protein: ASGGFGEKLF

V gene: TRBV15
J gene: TRBJ2-7
CDR3 protein: ATSRDLGSGWYEQY

V gene: TRBV6-1
J gene: TRBJ2-7
CDR3 protein: ASSSLVPYEQY

V gene: TRBV7-3
J gene: TRBJ2-3
CDR3 protein: ASSTGNTDTQY

V gene: TRBV5-6
J gene: TRBJ2-7
CDR3 protein: ASSPKPGQTYEQY

V gene: TRBV7-2
J gene: TRBJ2-7
CDR3 protein: ASSIDSGPRGYEQY

V gene: TRBV29-1
J gene: TRBJ2-7
CDR3 protein: SVLDRGREDYEQY

V gene: TRBV19
J gene: TRBJ2-7
CDR3 protein: ASSFGQSYEQY

V gene: TRBV6-5
J gene: TRBJ2-7
CDR3 protein: ASSYKRPGQGYEQY

V gene: TRBV11-1
J gene: TRBJ1-1
CDR3 protein: ASSFSGTLNTEAF

V gene: TRBV5-6
J gene: TRBJ1-5
CDR3 protein: ASRRQGSNQPQH

V gene: TRBV7-6
J gene: TRBJ1-1
CDR3 protein: ASSFSTQNNEAF

V gene: TRBV7-2
J gene: TRBJ1-1
CDR3 protein: ASSSLQGFTEAF